This TCR beta chain appears in the sequencing data of a study of blood T cell repertoires in COVID-19. Overall study context: The origin of the acute and convalescent COVID-19 samples was the United States, Italy and Spain. PBMCs, B-cell-depleted T cells, or T cells were the source of the cDNA or gDNA that made up the material.

Authors' analysis steps: Amplified reference gene primers provided the basis for estimating nucleated cell counts. Here immunoSEQ multiplex PCR was the method, and the copy in TCRdb shows in-frame clones only, minus some. V and J calls and clone size come straight from that table; D and trimming were deduced from the DNA. The top ten clones hold roughly 6.2% of a sample with under 250,000 clones, around 88% of them seen once. Trimming removed 6 bases at V and 6 bases at J, with 16 bases between. The CDR3 is 14 amino acids. The germline V gene encodes CDR1 SNHLY and CDR2 FYNNEI. This sequence originates from a woman aged 80 or over with COVID-19, enrolled during active disease. Sequenced: peripheral blood. The chain combines TRBV2 with TRBJ2-3, with D possibly TRBD2 on 6 matching bases. The CDR3 sequence is CASRRDLGMDTQYF. CDR3 sequence (DNA): TGTGCCAGCAGGAGGGACTTAGGGATGGATACGCAGTATTTT.